These 30 T cell receptor beta chains came from one sample sequenced in a study of OX40 agonist ivuxolimab in advanced cancers. Clones were read by immunoSEQ multiplex PCR, and TCRdb kept only the in-frame ones, dropping some. The sample holds 90,000 to 100,000 clones, about 91% seen once. The material sequenced was CD4+ or CD8+ T cells sorted from blood, taken in a trial of the OX40 agonist ivuxolimab. These receptors were obtained from an adult with an advanced solid tumor such as melanoma, head and neck, liver or kidney cancer.

This clone showed up just a few times. This chain joins TRBV10-3 and TRBJ1-2; D may be TRBD1 (6 bases). Germline V gene sequence: CDR1 ENHRY, CDR2 SYGVKD. Trimming removed 10 bases at V and 8 bases at J, with 17 bases between. The CDR3 consists of 12 residues. The CDR3: CATRQVSSGYTF. The CDR3 DNA reads TGTGCCACCCGACAGGTTTCGAGCGGCTACACCTTC.

The table lists this clone with a few counts. The rearrangement links TRBV30 to TRBJ1-1; TRBD1 is a possible D gene (5 bases). The CDR3 has 14 amino acids. The V end was cut by 5 bases, the J end by 8 bases, with 21 bases between. From germline, CDR1 is GTSNPN and CDR2 SVGIG (reference sequence). CDR3 sequence (DNA): TGTGCCTGGGCCCCGGGACGCCAACTTCAAGAAGCTTTCTTT. Translated, it gives CAWAPGRQLQEAFF.

This clone appeared a single time. The CDR3 loop is CASSPFPGTKYF. DNA of the CDR3: TGTGCCAGCTCACCGTTCCCCGGGACAAAGTACTTC. The chain is built from TRBV18 and TRBJ2-7; a possible D gene is TRBD1 (6 bases). This CDR3 contains 12 residues. V was pared by 3 bases and J by 11 bases, with 14 bases between. Per germline, CDR1 KGHSH and CDR2 LQKENI.

J is TRBJ1-5 and V is TRBV2; the D is unclear. Germline lookup yields CDR1 SNHLY and CDR2 FYNNEI. With 0 bases removed from V and 9 bases from J, the gap between germline ends came to 9 bases. The CDR3 has 13 residues. DNA of the CDR3: TGTGCCAGCAGTGAAGCTAGAGGGTCGCCCCAGCATTTT. Amino acid sequence: CASSEARGSPQHF. Supplemented by reference TRBV2 and TRBJ1-5, the full variable domain reads EPEVTQTPSHQVTQMGQEVILRCVPISNHLYFYWYRQILGQKVEFLVSFYNNEISEKSEIFDDQFSVERPDGSNFTLKIRSTKLEDSAMYFCASSEARGSPQHFGDGTRLSIL.

The chain couples TRBV14 to TRBJ1-2; TRBD1 matches at 8 bases. The germline gives CDR1 SGHDN, CDR2 FVKESK. Unmatched junction bases numbered 10, after V lost 0 bases and J lost 4 bases. The CDR3 totals 17 residues. The CDR3 DNA is TGTGCCAGCAGCCAAGACCTACCGGACAGGGATTTCTATGGCTACACCTTC. Its translation is CASSQDLPDRDFYGYTF. Based on the CDR3 plus reference TRBV14 and TRBJ1-2, the full variable domain is EAGVTQFPSHSVIEKGQTVTLRCDPISGHDNLYWYRRVMGKEIKFLLHFVKESKQDESGMPNNRFLAERTGGTYSTLKVQPAELEDSGVYFCASSQDLPDRDFYGYTFGSGTRLTVV.

This chain joins TRBV19 and TRBJ1-3; D not certain. The V gene's germline CDR1 is LNHDA and CDR2 SQIVND (reference sequence). The CDR3 length is 13 residues. Trimming shortened V by 11 bases and J by 0 bases, and 11 bases separated the two germline ends. In DNA form, the CDR3 reads TGTGCCTCCTCCATGAGCTCTGGAAACACCATATATTTT. Translated, it gives CASSMSSGNTIYF.

The chain links TRBV27 to TRBJ2-2; 9 nucleotides agree with TRBD2. The CDR3 sequence is 14 residues long. CDR1 and CDR2 from the germline V gene are MNHEY and SMNVEV (reference sequence). The V gene end was trimmed by 2 bases and the J gene end by 5 bases; junction bases not matched to a gene: 0. CDR3 in amino acids: CASSLGLATGELFF. CDR3 DNA sequence: TGTGCCAGCAGTTTAGGACTAGCGACCGGGGAGCTGTTTTTT.

The rearrangement uses TRBV19 and TRBJ2-7, with 11 positions matching TRBD2. Germline CDR1 is LNHDA and CDR2 is SQIVND (reference sequence). The J segment lost 0 bases and the V segment lost 8 bases, leaving 6 bases of the junction unmatched. The CDR3 loop spans 15 amino acids. The CDR3: CASSTSGRSSYEQYF. The DNA of the CDR3 is TGTGCCAGTTCCACTAGCGGGAGAAGCTCCTACGAGCAGTACTTC.

The chain uses TRBV18 and TRBJ1-1; no firm D call. The CDR3 is 13 amino acids. Trimming cost V 6 bases and J 0 bases, with 8 bases left between them. Per the germline V gene, CDR1 is KGHSH and CDR2 is LQKENI. In nucleotides, the CDR3 is TGTGCCAGCTCCGACCAGGTGAACACTGAAGCTTTCTTT. Amino acids: CASSDQVNTEAFF.

This clone appeared a single time. The chain is built from TRBV28 and TRBJ1-1; D call uncertain. The CDR3 runs to 13 residues. Per germline, CDR1 MDHEN and CDR2 SYDVKM. V shed 8 bases and J shed 5 bases, with 15 bases lying between them. CDR3 sequence reads: CASVSGTGTEAFF. The CDR3 region has the DNA TGTGCCAGCGTTTCGGGAACGGGGACTGAAGCTTTCTTT.

The CDR3 protein is CASSWDGLRTDTQYF. In nucleotides, the CDR3 is TGTGCCAGCAGCTGGGACGGGCTTCGCACAGATACGCAGTATTTT. V gene TRBV5-8 combines with J gene TRBJ2-3, with D perhaps assigned TRBD1 or TRBD2 (5 bases each). The ends were cut back, 3 bases at V and 1 base at J, with 12 bases in the middle. CDR3 length equals 15 residues. CDR1 and CDR2 (germline): SGHTS, YDEGEE.

The chain links TRBV23-1 to TRBJ1-2; D uncertain. TRBV23-1 falls under the ORF class, with uncertain function. This CDR3 comprises 17 residues. Trimming left V 0 bases short and J 0 bases short, with 14 bases between. The CDR3 spells CASSQSGRFQSNYGYTF. Written as DNA, the CDR3 is TGCGCCAGCAGTCAATCGGGCAGGTTTCAGTCTAACTATGGCTACACCTTC.

This clone was detected a few times. The genes are TRBV10-3 and TRBJ1-1, with no clear D. This CDR3 has 13 amino acids. CDR1 ENHRY and CDR2 SYGVKD come from the germline V gene. V was trimmed by 9 bases and J by 1 base, leaving 12 bases between them. For the CDR3, the DNA is TGTGCCATTACGGTTGGTGAGAACACTGAAGCTTTCTTT. It translates to CAITVGENTEAFF.

The V gene is TRBV28, the J gene TRBJ2-7; either TRBD1 or TRBD2 may supply D (5 bases each). The V end was cut by 9 bases, the J end by 5 bases, with 17 bases between. The CDR3 is 13 residues long. Germline V gene sequence: CDR1 MDHEN, CDR2 SYDVKM. The CDR3: CASLNGALHEQYF. DNA of the CDR3: TGTGCCAGTCTGAACGGGGCTCTGCACGAGCAGTACTTC.

The rearrangement uses TRBV7-9 and TRBJ1-1; no firm D call. The CDR3 is 12 residues long. Germline-derived CDR1 and CDR2 are SEHNR and FQNEAQ (reference sequence). The ends were cut back, 6 bases at V and 6 bases at J, with 11 bases in the middle. CDR3 in amino acids: CASSRISSEAFF. For the CDR3, the DNA is TGTGCCAGCAGTCGCATCTCTTCTGAAGCTTTCTTT. Full variable domain (outside the CDR3, taken from reference TRBV7-9 and TRBJ1-1): DTGVSQNPRHKITKRGQNVTFRCDPISEHNRLYWYRQTLGQGPEFLTYFQNEAQLEKSRLLSDRFSAERPKGSFSTLEIQRTEQGDSAMYLCASSRISSEAFFGQGTRLTVV.

V and J are TRBV27 and TRBJ2-7; D possibly corresponds to TRBD1 (5 bases). V gave up 6 bases and J gave up 0 bases, with 15 bases separating them. The germline CDR1 and CDR2 sequences are MNHEY and SMNVEV (reference sequence). The CDR3 loop spans 15 amino acids. CDR3 DNA: TGTGCCAGCAGCCCGACAGTAATTAGCTCCTACGAGCAGTACTTC. This sequence encodes CASSPTVISSYEQYF.

The CDR3 is CASSPQGNTEAFF. CDR3 sequence (DNA): TGTGCCAGCAGTCCACAGGGCAACACTGAAGCTTTCTTT. The chain is built from TRBV27 and TRBJ1-1; tentatively, D is TRBD1 (6 bases). The germline CDR1 and CDR2 sequences are MNHEY and SMNVEV (reference sequence). Trimming left V 5 bases short and J 2 bases short, with 9 bases between. This CDR3 spans 13 amino acids.

J is TRBJ2-7 and V is TRBV11-3; a weak D match, TRBD2 (6 bases). V was pared by 3 bases and J by 3 bases, with 9 bases between. CDR3 length: 13 amino acids. Germline CDR1 SGHNT, CDR2 YENEEA. Here the CDR3 reads CASSFEEGYEQYF. The CDR3 DNA follows: TGTGCCAGCAGCTTCGAGGAGGGCTACGAGCAGTACTTC.

The rearrangement joins TRBV4-2 to TRBJ2-3, with D perhaps matching TRBD2 (6 bases). The V end lost 0 bases, the J end lost 2 bases, and 12 bases lay between the germline ends. Germline V lookup: CDR1 LGHNA, CDR2 YNFKEQ. The CDR3 covers 16 residues. CDR3 sequence reads: CASSQDTAGPTDTQYF. CDR3 nucleotides: TGTGCCAGCAGCCAAGATACCGCGGGGCCCACAGATACGCAGTATTTT.

This clone appeared once. The chain carries TRBV18 and TRBJ1-1; possible D gene TRBD1, 5 bases. Germline assignment: CDR1 KGHSH and CDR2 LQKENI. Between the trimmed V and J ends, which lost 6 bases and 1 base, there was a span of 12 bases. CDR3 length: 14 amino acids. The CDR3 loop is CASSLTGQNTEAFF. CDR3 sequence (DNA): TGTGCCAGCTCCCTCACGGGGCAGAACACTGAAGCTTTCTTT.

The CDR3 DNA reads TGTGCCAGCAGTTACTCCGCCTGGGGTGAGCAGTTCTTC. The encoded protein is CASSYSAWGEQFF. V usage is TRBV6-5 and J usage is TRBJ2-1; no clear D gene. This CDR3 is 13 amino acids long. V lost 0 bases, J lost 9 bases, and 9 bases lay in between. Germline V gene data show CDR1 as MNHEY and CDR2 as SVGAGI.

This clone was seen a single time. The J gene is TRBJ2-1, the V gene TRBV11-3, with TRBD1 as a possible D gene (7 bases). Germline CDR1 and CDR2: SGHNT and YENEEA. The CDR3 totals 15 residues. Trimming took 4 bases from V and 1 from J, leaving 11 bases between them. Here the CDR3 DNA reads TGTGCCAGCAGCTGGTCAGGGGGGTCCTACAATGAGCAGTTCTTC. Residues: CASSWSGGSYNEQFF.

A remark on this clone: The same CDR3 can be traced to other DNA sequences in this sample. The gene calls are TRBV14 and TRBJ1-2; D is undetermined. The CDR3 totals 12 residues. CDR1 SGHDN and CDR2 FVKESK come from the germline V gene. The V gene lost 0 bases and the J gene lost 8 bases, with 7 bases spanning the gap. The CDR3 DNA follows: TGTGCCAGCAGCCAAGATAGGGTCGGCTACACCTTC. This sequence encodes CASSQDRVGYTF.

The rearrangement links TRBV28 to TRBJ1-5; D unclear. The CDR3 runs to 12 residues. The germline V gene encodes CDR1 MDHEN and CDR2 SYDVKM. Trimming took 3 bases from V and 4 from J, leaving 4 bases between them. As DNA, the CDR3 is TGTGCCAGCAGTTTGGAAAATCAGCCCCAGCATTTT. It specifies CASSLENQPQHF.

The J gene is TRBJ1-4, the V gene TRBV7-2; D gene uncertain. Germline CDR1 and CDR2: SGHTA and FQGNSA. V was trimmed by 5 bases and J by 0 bases, leaving 10 bases between them. CDR3 length: 15 amino acids. In nucleotides, the CDR3 is TGTGCCAGCAGCCGGACTTTCACAACTAATGAAAAACTGTTTTTT. Protein product: CASSRTFTTNEKLFF.

The chain joins TRBV12-5 to TRBJ1-3; perhaps TRBD1 as D (5 bases). The CDR3 is 15 residues long. V lost 4 bases and J lost 3, with 13 bases in between. Germline V gene lookup returns CDR1 LGHNT and CDR2 FRNRAP. This CDR3 is CASGSGGTIGNTIYF. For the CDR3, the DNA is TGTGCTAGTGGTTCCGGGGGGACCATTGGAAACACCATATATTTT. The full variable domain, with the rest looked up from reference TRBV12-5 and TRBJ1-3, is DARVTQTPRHKVTEMGQEVTMRCQPILGHNTVFWYRQTMMQGLELLAYFRNRAPLDDSGMPKDRFSAEMPDATLATLKIQPSEPRDSAVYFCASGSGGTIGNTIYFGEGSWLTVV.

The chain carries TRBV28 and TRBJ1-1; 10 bases are shared with TRBD1. CDR1 is MDHEN, CDR2 SYDVKM, per germline. Losses at the gene ends were 6 bases for V and 6 bases for J; bases not matched to a gene: 10. CDR3 length: 15 amino acids. The CDR3 DNA follows: TGTGCCAGCAGACCGCCCGACAGGGGGCAAGCTGAAGCTTTCTTT. It yields the protein CASRPPDRGQAEAFF.

The chain recombines TRBV19 with TRBJ2-6; 7 nucleotides align to TRBD1. Looked up from germline, CDR1 is LNHDA and CDR2 is SQIVND (reference sequence). The CDR3 length is 15 residues. The trim removed 6 bases at V and 2 bases at J, leaving 4 bases unmatched. Written as DNA, the CDR3 is TGTGCCAGTAGCACAGGGGCTGCTGGGGCCAACGTCCTGACTTTC. It codes for CASSTGAAGANVLTF.

V and J are TRBV5-4 and TRBJ1-6; D possibly corresponds to TRBD1 (6 bases). The ends were cut back, 3 bases at V and 8 bases at J, with 9 bases in the middle. Germline loops: CDR1 SGHNT, CDR2 YYREEE (reference sequence). This CDR3 has 13 amino acids. The CDR3, as DNA: TGTGCCAGCAGCTCTGGGGGCGATTCACCCCTCCACTTT. Amino acid sequence: CASSSGGDSPLHF.

A word on this clone: This sample includes further DNA sequences coding for the same CDR3. This chain uses TRBV7-2 with TRBJ1-1; unclear D gene. Germline V gene lookup returns CDR1 SGHTA and CDR2 FQGNSA. This CDR3 contains 12 residues. Trimming left V 1 base short and J 2 bases short, with 2 bases between. CDR3 sequence: CASSLVNTEAFF. The CDR3 nucleotides read TGTGCCAGCAGCTTAGTTAACACTGAAGCTTTCTTT.